The entry below describes one T cell receptor (beta chain). The data originate from a study of T cell changes during pregnancy in multiple sclerosis. Sequencing was performed with immunoSEQ multiplex PCR; in TCRdb, only in-frame clones are kept and a portion is missing. The sample consists of around 92,000 clones, 80% to 95% of them appearing once. The sample here was peripheral blood, taken in the first trimester of pregnancy. The clonotype was recovered from a female donor with multiple sclerosis, enrolled in a pregnancy study.

The CDR3 bases are TGTGCCAGCAGTGAGTTAGCGCTTGCCGGGGAGCTGTTTTTT. Translated, it gives CASSELALAGELFF. The chain recombines TRBV6-1 with TRBJ2-2; a possible D gene is TRBD2 (5 bases). The ends were cut back, 3 bases at V and 6 bases at J, with 11 bases in the middle. This CDR3 contains 14 residues. Germline-derived CDR1 and CDR2 are MNHNS and SASEGT.